This T cell receptor (beta chain) was retrieved from a study of response to subunit inactivated influenza vaccine. Broader study findings: Seasonal influenza vaccination, on each occasion, was suggested by the authors to recruit few new T cells.

Germline V gives CDR1 SGHRS, CDR2 YFSETQ. The CDR3 covers 14 residues. V lost 3 bases and J 8 bases, leaving 12 bases between the germline ends. On this clonotype itself: Its antigen remains unidentified.

Via MiXCR, TCRdb re-called the RT-PCR reads, giving one row per CDR3 protein. The sample lists 650,000 to 800,000 distinct CDR3 sequences; roughly 20% were seen once. This clonotype was obtained from a man aged 45-65 years who received an inactivated influenza vaccine. V gene TRBV5-1 combines with J gene TRBJ1-6, with D uncertain. Sequencing used PBMCs from blood, obtained about 5 days after vaccination. The CDR3 DNA reads as TGCGCCAGCAGCTCCCACCTAGCTGATTCACCCCTCCACTTT. Its protein product is CASSSHLADSPLHF.